This T cell receptor (beta chain) was found in a study of CD8+CD57+ T cells in acquired aplastic anemia. Across the study: On average, sorted CD4+ and CD8+ cells gave roughly 2.9 ug of DNA.

Before being chosen for sequencing, patients had shown CD8+CD57+ cell expansion by flow cytometry. All participating patients were living with severe acquired aplastic anemia. Patient blood was sampled before any therapy had been received. This CDR3 is 15 amino acids long. V was shortened by 0 bases and J by 0 bases, with 6 bases between the two germline ends. Germline CDR1 and CDR2: ENHRY and SYGVKD. Concerning this clonotype itself: Antigen unknown.

It was genomic DNA that served as the template for profiling TCR beta VDJ and CDR3. One entry per CDR3 protein results from TCRdb running MiXCR on the reads. Here the sample spans some 170,000 distinct CDR3 sequences, 70% to 75% being singletons. Study outcomes and limitations: Researchers report that 25 to 30 CD8+ CDR3 sequences appeared in both patients and controls.

The V gene is TRBV10-3, the J gene TRBJ1-5, with D hard to call. The sequence derives from a human donor with aplastic anemia. Sequencing used sorted CD4+, CD8+, or CD8+CD57+ T cells (not recorded which) from PBMCs. Written as DNA, the CDR3 is TGTGCCATCAGTGAGTCGCGGGATAGCAATCAGCCCCAGCATTTT. It specifies CAISESRDSNQPQHF.